Presented here are 22 T cell receptor beta chains from one specimen sequenced in a study of low-dose radiotherapy and immunotherapy resistance in tumors. Primers used for first-strand cDNA, a TRAV- and TRBV-specific set, covered both alpha and beta chains. With a V-primer adapter and a constant-region primer, TCRs were amplified for about 22 PCR cycles. TCRdb processed the reads anew with MiXCR; each CDR3 protein has one entry. This table holds 7,500 to 10,000 distinct CDR3 sequences, approximately 81% found once. These receptor sequences come from a human donor with advanced metastatic prostate, ovarian, gallbladder or colorectal cancer (not recorded which). This table probably holds off-target reads from a library built for another chain.

The J gene is TRBJ1-2, the V gene TRBV4-3; tentatively, D is TRBD1 (6 bases). This CDR3 has 15 amino acids. Deletions cut 0 bases from V and 3 bases from J, with 11 bases between. Germline V gene data show CDR1 as LGHNA and CDR2 as YSLEER. CDR3 sequence reads: CASSQEGGADYGYTF. Here the CDR3 DNA reads TGCGCCAGCAGCCAAGAGGGGGGGGCAGACTATGGCTACACCTTC.

The DNA of the CDR3 is TGTGCCAGCAGCGAACAGGGGGCCTACGAGCAGTACTTC. Its protein is CASSEQGAYEQYF. V gene TRBV2 combines with J gene TRBJ2-7; 8 nucleotides agree with TRBD1. J gave up 2 bases and V 6 bases, and 3 bases lay outside the gene matches. CDR1 is SNHLY, CDR2 FYNNEI, per germline. This CDR3 comprises 13 residues.

The rearrangement links TRBV24-1 to TRBJ2-1; weak D call: TRBD1 (7 bases). The CDR3 contains 16 residues. The ends were cut back, 4 bases at V and 4 bases at J, with 16 bases in the middle. Germline CDR1 is KGHDR and CDR2 is SFDVKD. The CDR3 loop reads CATSDLGGTAYNEQFF. The CDR3 DNA is TGTGCCACCAGTGACCTGGGCGGGACAGCATACAATGAGCAGTTCTTC.

The chain links TRBV4-3 to TRBJ2-1; maybe TRBD2 (5 bases). Germline CDR1 is LGHNA and CDR2 is YSLEER. The CDR3 contains 13 residues. With 1 base removed from V and 7 bases from J, the gap between germline ends came to 8 bases. The CDR3 DNA reads as TGCGCCAGCAGCCAAGGAAGAGGGAATGAGCAGTTCTTC. Translated: CASSQGRGNEQFF.

This chain joins TRBV2 and TRBJ2-2; D unclear. The CDR3 is 13 amino acids. Germline V gene lookup returns CDR1 SNHLY and CDR2 FYNNEI. The germline V and J ends were trimmed by 5 bases and 3 bases, with 7 bases remaining between them. The CDR3 nucleotides are TGTGCCAGCAGTTCGGACCACACCGGGGAGCTGTTTTTT. Translating gives CASSSDHTGELFF.

The gene calls are TRBV29-1 and TRBJ1-1; the match to TRBD1 covers 8 bases. V lost 6 bases to trimming and J lost 2 bases; unmatched junction nucleotides: 8. CDR3 length: 14 amino acids. Germline CDR1 is SQVTM and CDR2 is ANQGSEA. CDR3 coding DNA: TGCAGCGTAATGGGGGGACAGGAAAACACTGAAGCTTTCTTT. This codes for CSVMGGQENTEAFF.

The chain couples TRBV28 to TRBJ1-2; TRBD1 matches 7 bases. The ends lost 5 bases at V and 3 bases at J; junction bases unmatched: 6. CDR3 length: 14 amino acids. The germline gives CDR1 MDHEN, CDR2 SYDVKM. The CDR3 is CASSKLQGYYGYTF. CDR3 nucleotides: TGTGCCAGCAGTAAACTACAGGGGTACTATGGCTACACCTTC.

In DNA form, the CDR3 reads TGTGCCAGTAGTATAGCGGACAGGGGGACACAGCCCCAGCATTTT. Protein product: CASSIADRGTQPQHF. This rearrangement joins TRBV19 to TRBJ1-5, with 10 bases matching TRBD1. V trimming: 1 base; J trimming: 7 bases; junction bases outside the gene matches: 4. Germline V gene sequence: CDR1 LNHDA, CDR2 SQIVND (reference sequence). The CDR3 has 15 residues.

This chain's CDR3 is CASSLGDRNGNTIYF. CDR3 in DNA: TGTGCCAGCAGCTTGGGGGACAGGAATGGAAACACCATATATTTT. This chain uses TRBV5-4 with TRBJ1-3; the match to TRBD1 covers 8 bases. Trimming removed 0 bases from V and 3 bases from J; junction bases left unmatched: 2. In germline, CDR1 is SGHNT, CDR2 YYREEE (reference sequence). The CDR3 spans 15 residues.

The chain recombines TRBV6-5 with TRBJ2-7, with TRBD1 matching 8 bases. This CDR3 is 14 amino acids long. Germline V gene data show CDR1 as MNHEY and CDR2 as SVGAGI. J was trimmed by 6 bases and V by 5 bases; bases with no gene match: 9. CDR3 coding DNA: TGTGCCAGCAGTGGGACAGGCGCCTTCCGCGAGCAGTACTTC. It translates to CASSGTGAFREQYF.

The chain links TRBV28 to TRBJ2-2, with 8 nucleotides matching TRBD1. The CDR3 sequence is 15 residues long. Germline V gene lookup returns CDR1 MDHEN and CDR2 SYDVKM. V trimming: 4 bases; J trimming: 0 bases; junction bases outside the gene matches: 1. CDR3 coding DNA: TGTGCCAGCAGTTCACAGGGGGCGAACACCGGGGAGCTGTTTTTT. It translates to CASSSQGANTGELFF. Full variable domain (outside the CDR3, taken from reference TRBV28 and TRBJ2-2): DVKVTQSSRYLVKRTGEKVFLECVQDMDHENMFWYRQDPGLGLRLIYFSYDVKMKEKGDIPEGYSVSREKKERFSLILESASTNQTSMYLCASSSQGANTGELFFGEGSRLTVL.

The rearrangement joins TRBV28 to TRBJ2-3; 8 nucleotides line up with TRBD2. The length of the CDR3 is 14 residues. V gave up 8 bases and J gave up 2 bases; unmatched junction bases: 6. The germline V gene has CDR1 MDHEN and CDR2 SYDVKM. The CDR3 DNA sequence: TGTGCCAGCCACCTAGCGGGCCCCACAGATACGCAGTATTTT. Translation gives CASHLAGPTDTQYF. The full variable domain, rest sourced from reference TRBV28 and TRBJ2-3, is DVKVTQSSRYLVKRTGEKVFLECVQDMDHENMFWYRQDPGLGLRLIYFSYDVKMKEKGDIPEGYSVSREKKERFSLILESASTNQTSMYLCASHLAGPTDTQYFGPGTRLTVL.

V and J are TRBV3-1 and TRBJ2-7; no clear D gene. This CDR3 is built from 15 residues. The germline gives CDR1 LGHDT, CDR2 YNNKEL (reference sequence). V was trimmed by 0 bases and J by 0 bases, leaving 9 bases between them. The CDR3 here is CASSQEPVPSYEQYF. CDR3 DNA sequence: TGTGCCAGCAGCCAAGAGCCAGTCCCCTCCTACGAGCAGTACTTC.

The chain is built from TRBV28 and TRBJ2-1, with D possibly TRBD2 on 5 matching bases. Trimming removed 8 bases at V and 6 bases at J, with 8 bases between. Per germline, CDR1 MDHEN and CDR2 SYDVKM. The CDR3 has 11 residues. The CDR3 loop reads CASREGNEQFF. The CDR3 DNA follows: TGTGCCAGCCGGGAAGGCAATGAGCAGTTCTTC.

The genes are TRBV20-1 and TRBJ2-5; the match to TRBD2 covers 13 bases. This CDR3 region has 15 residues. V lost 4 bases to trimming and J lost 5 bases; unmatched junction nucleotides: 7. CDR1 and CDR2 (germline): DFQATT, SNEGSKA (reference sequence). CDR3 DNA sequence: TGCAGTGCTACCGGACTAGCGGGAGTTATGGAGACCCAGTACTTC. Its translation is CSATGLAGVMETQYF.

The chain carries TRBV6-4 and TRBJ2-1; TRBD2 agrees at 11 bases. This CDR3 contains 15 residues. Unmatched junction bases numbered 8, after V lost 3 bases and J lost 10 bases. The V gene's germline CDR1 is MRHNA and CDR2 SNTAGT. This CDR3 is CASSEFSGGGQEQFF. CDR3 nucleotides: TGTGCCAGCAGTGAATTTAGCGGGGGGGGTCAGGAGCAGTTCTTC.

This rearrangement joins TRBV28 to TRBJ2-1, with 9 bases matching TRBD2. With 4 bases clipped from V and 6 bases from J, the junction kept 13 bases outside the gene matches. Germline CDR1 MDHEN, CDR2 SYDVKM. CDR3 length equals 17 residues. In DNA form, the CDR3 reads TGTGCCAGCAGTTATCTTTTGAGGCTAGCGGGAATCAATGAGCAGTTCTTC. Its translation: CASSYLLRLAGINEQFF.

The rearrangement joins TRBV15 to TRBJ2-2; 8 nucleotides match TRBD1. The CDR3 spans 17 residues. Per the germline V gene, CDR1 is LNHNV and CDR2 is YYDKDF (reference sequence). The V and J ends lost 0 bases and 0 bases, in that order; junction bases with no gene match: 3. CDR3: CATSRDRGQANTGELFF. CDR3 nucleotide sequence: TGTGCCACCAGCAGAGATAGGGGACAGGCGAACACCGGGGAGCTGTTTTTT.

The J gene is TRBJ2-5, the V gene TRBV15, with 8 bases fitting TRBD1. The length of the CDR3 is 15 residues. Germline lookup yields CDR1 LNHNV and CDR2 YYDKDF (reference sequence). Trimming took 1 base from V and 5 from J; bases not matched to a gene: 6. DNA for the CDR3: TGTGCCACCAGCAGAGGACAGGGGAAGATGGAGACCCAGTACTTC. It codes for CATSRGQGKMETQYF. The variable domain in full, completed from reference TRBV15 and TRBJ2-5, reads DAMVIQNPRYQVTQFGKPVTLSCSQTLNHNVMYWYQQKSSQAPKLLFHYYDKDFNNEADTPDNFQSRRPNTSFCFLDIRSPGLGDTAMYLCATSRGQGKMETQYFGPGTRLLVL.

The rearrangement links TRBV29-1 to TRBJ2-2, with no clear D. Deletions cut 4 bases from V and 5 bases from J, with 11 bases between. CDR3 length equals 13 residues. Looked up from germline, CDR1 is SQVTM and CDR2 is ANQGSEA. CDR3 sequence reads: CSVVAPTTGELFF. CDR3 nucleotides: TGCAGCGTTGTCGCTCCTACTACCGGGGAGCTGTTTTTT.

The chain links TRBV6-1 to TRBJ2-3, with 8 bases matching TRBD2. The CDR3 length is 13 residues. V dropped 8 bases and J dropped 6; count of bases not matched to a gene: 7. The germline gives CDR1 MNHNS, CDR2 SASEGT. CDR3 sequence: CASREGRGDTQYF. The CDR3 nucleotides read TGTGCCAGCCGGGAGGGTAGGGGGGATACGCAGTATTTT.

The rearrangement uses TRBV14 and TRBJ2-3, with 8 bases aligning to TRBD2. V lost 4 bases, J lost 2 bases, and 8 bases stayed unmatched. There are 16 residues in the CDR3. Germline V gives CDR1 SGHDN, CDR2 FVKESK. Here the CDR3 reads CASSLTSGPPTDTQYF. CDR3 coding DNA: TGTGCCAGCAGCCTTACTAGCGGACCGCCCACAGATACGCAGTATTTT.